The 25 T cell receptor beta chains in this list originate from one sample, sequenced in a study of response to subunit inactivated influenza vaccine. Using its own MiXCR run on the RT-PCR reads, TCRdb lists one record per CDR3 protein. The table has about 540,000 distinct CDR3 sequences, under 30% seen once; the top ten hold around 2.8%. This same sample was also part of a study on T cells expressing NK-cell markers. This second report adds: Libraries used 5'RACE template switching adding universal primer site and UMIs.

The specimen was CD4+ T cells sorted from PBMCs, collected less than 13 days after vaccination. These receptors were taken from a man aged 50 to 60 who received an inactivated influenza vaccine.

J is TRBJ1-2 and V is TRBV20-1, with no clear D. Germline lookup yields CDR1 DFQATT and CDR2 SNEGSKA (reference sequence). V lost 5 bases, J lost 8 bases, and 15 bases lay in between. The CDR3 extends over 12 amino acids. CDR3 nucleotide sequence: TGCAGTGCTCAGCTCTTGACGAGCGGCTACACCTTC. Its translation is CSAQLLTSGYTF.

The V call is TRBV10-3, the J call TRBJ1-2, with 7 bases identical to TRBD1. The CDR3 has 14 amino acids. CDR1 is ENHRY, CDR2 SYGVKD, per germline. The V and J ends lost 2 bases and 4 bases, in that order; junction bases with no gene match: 4. The CDR3 loop is CAISERDSSYGYTF. The CDR3 DNA is TGTGCCATCAGTGAGCGGGACAGCTCCTATGGCTACACCTTC.

This clonotype was counted many times. The chain couples TRBV27 to TRBJ1-5; D call uncertain. Germline loops: CDR1 MNHEY, CDR2 SMNVEV (reference sequence). Between the trimmed V and J ends, which lost 5 bases and 0 bases, there was a span of 2 bases. The CDR3 consists of 12 residues. The CDR3 coding sequence is TGTGCCAGCAGTGGTAGCAATCAGCCCCAGCATTTT. This gives the protein CASSGSNQPQHF.

This clonotype has more than one count but fewer than ten. The chain uses TRBV7-9 and TRBJ1-1; D unclear. Trimming removed 6 bases at V and 3 bases at J, with 20 bases between. CDR3 size: 16 residues. The germline V gene encodes CDR1 SEHNR and CDR2 FQNEAQ (reference sequence). CDR3 loop: CASSRARSRWDTEAFF. DNA of the CDR3: TGTGCCAGCAGTCGAGCCCGGTCCCGGTGGGACACTGAAGCTTTCTTT.

The table lists this clonotype with a few counts. The chain links TRBV5-1 to TRBJ1-1; the D is unclear. The CDR3 covers 13 residues. Trimming stripped 5 bases from V and 1 base from J, with 9 bases between. From germline, CDR1 is SGHRS and CDR2 YFSETQ. The CDR3 loop reads CASRGEGNTEAFF. In nucleotides, the CDR3 is TGCGCCAGCAGGGGAGAGGGGAACACTGAAGCTTTCTTT.

The chain joins TRBV7-2 to TRBJ1-4; D not resolved. The V end was cut by 2 bases, the J end by 4 bases, with 14 bases between. This CDR3 spans 16 amino acids. Germline CDR1 is SGHTA and CDR2 is FQGNSA. The CDR3 is CASSLRVPQVNEKLFF. The CDR3 DNA reads as TGTGCCAGCAGCTTAAGGGTCCCTCAGGTTAATGAAAAACTGTTTTTT.

The chain recombines TRBV7-8 with TRBJ2-7; TRBD1 agrees at 9 bases. The CDR3 covers 19 residues. V was clipped by 0 bases and J by 6 bases; unmatched bases: 18. Germline CDR1 SGHVS, CDR2 FQNEAQ. CDR3 residues: CASSLAGGQGPLSVREQYF. CDR3 coding DNA: TGTGCCAGCAGCTTAGCCGGAGGACAGGGGCCCCTAAGCGTTCGCGAGCAGTACTTC.

The chain links TRBV2 to TRBJ2-5; 9 bases fit TRBD1. With V trimmed by 4 bases and J by 1 base, 4 bases remained unmatched. Germline V gene data show CDR1 as SNHLY and CDR2 as FYNNEI. This CDR3 has 15 amino acids. CDR3 DNA sequence: TGTGCCAGCAGTGCGGACAGGGGAGGCCAAGAGACCCAGTACTTC. This codes for CASSADRGGQETQYF.

The J gene is TRBJ2-1, the V gene TRBV9; 13 bases are shared with TRBD2. Germline V gene sequence: CDR1 SGDLS, CDR2 YYNGEE. The V gene end was trimmed by 4 bases and the J gene end by 4 bases; junction bases not matched to a gene: 5. The CDR3 extends over 16 amino acids. In DNA, the CDR3 is TGTGCCAGCAGCCGACTAGCGGGAGGCAAATACAATGAGCAGTTCTTC. It encodes CASSRLAGGKYNEQFF.

A few counts support this clonotype. In DNA form, the CDR3 reads TGTGCCAGCAGTTTAGGGCGCGCCTCAGCGGGGCCCCAGCATTTT. This gives the protein CASSLGRASAGPQHF. The chain carries TRBV12-3 or TRBV12-4 and TRBJ1-5; no definite D call. Trimming cost V 1 base and J 9 bases, with 16 bases left between them. The CDR3 length is 15 residues.

This clonotype was detected only a few times. The chain carries TRBV7-2 and TRBJ1-5, with 7 bases lining up with TRBD1. Germline trimming cut 5 bases from V and 7 bases from J; bases unmatched to any gene: 8. Germline V gene sequence: CDR1 SGHTA, CDR2 FQGNSA. This CDR3 has 14 residues. The CDR3 bases are TGTGCCAGCAGCCGTGGACAGGCTGGGCAGCCCCAGCATTTT. It encodes CASSRGQAGQPQHF.

This clonotype was counted a few times. This chain joins TRBV5-1 and TRBJ1-1; perhaps TRBD1 as D (5 bases). V lost 1 base to trimming and J lost 3 bases, with 7 bases between them. The CDR3 contains 13 residues. Germline values: CDR1 SGHRS, CDR2 YFSETQ. CDR3 protein: CASSLLGDTEAFF. For the CDR3, the DNA is TGCGCCAGCAGCTTGTTAGGGGACACTGAAGCTTTCTTT.

The chain couples TRBV4-1 to TRBJ2-1; 10 bases agree with TRBD1. V trimming: 3 bases; J trimming: 7 bases; junction bases outside the gene matches: 6. Germline CDR1 MGHRA, CDR2 YSYEKL. The CDR3 consists of 15 residues. Here the CDR3 reads CASSQGQGKGNEQFF. CDR3 DNA: TGCGCCAGCAGCCAGGGACAGGGGAAGGGTAATGAGCAGTTCTTC.

This clonotype was seen at least ten times. The chain links TRBV15 to TRBJ2-5, with 13 positions matching TRBD2. The V segment lost 4 bases and the J segment 7 bases; nucleotides outside the gene matches: 6. The V gene's germline CDR1 is LNHNV and CDR2 YYDKDF (reference sequence). CDR3 length: 15 residues. CDR3 DNA: TGTGCCACCAGCAAGGGACTAGCGGGATCGGGGACCCAGTACTTC. Amino acids: CATSKGLAGSGTQYF.

There are a few counts of this clonotype. This chain links TRBV6-2 or TRBV6-3 with TRBJ2-3, with D uncertain. Germline lookup yields CDR1 MNHEY and CDR2 SVGEGT. This CDR3 region has 16 residues. V was cut by 6 bases and J by 2 bases, with 18 bases left in between. DNA of the CDR3: TGTGCCAGCAGGGGTGCCGGCGGAACCCCCACAGATACGCAGTATTTT. It yields the protein CASRGAGGTPTDTQYF.

This clonotype appeared a few times. The rearrangement joins TRBV12-3 or TRBV12-4 to TRBJ2-1, with 11 positions matching TRBD1. This CDR3 region has 17 residues. The trim removed 6 bases at V and 3 bases at J, leaving 10 bases unmatched. CDR3 DNA: TGTGCCAGCAGAAATAGGAGAGGGACAGGGGGCTACAATGAGCAGTTCTTC. The encoded protein is CASRNRRGTGGYNEQFF.

V gene TRBV27 combines with J gene TRBJ1-1; 7 bases map to TRBD1. Unmatched junction bases numbered 3, after V lost 5 bases and J lost 6 bases. Germline V gives CDR1 MNHEY, CDR2 SMNVEV (reference sequence). The CDR3 loop spans 12 amino acids. The CDR3 spells CASSPRGAEAFF. The CDR3 DNA reads TGTGCCAGCAGTCCCAGGGGGGCTGAAGCTTTCTTT.

The J gene is TRBJ2-3, the V gene TRBV20-1, with D perhaps given as TRBD1 or TRBD2 (5 bases each). The CDR3 is 15 amino acids. The germline gives CDR1 DFQATT, CDR2 SNEGSKA (reference sequence). The ends were cut back, 3 bases at V and 2 bases at J, with 15 bases in the middle. This CDR3 reads CSARRASGTTDTQYF. Written as DNA, the CDR3 is TGCAGTGCTAGGCGGGCTTCCGGGACCACAGATACGCAGTATTTT.

This clonotype was counted between two and nine times. The chain joins TRBV29-1 to TRBJ2-7; D may be TRBD2 (7 bases). CDR3 length equals 12 residues. From germline, CDR1 is SQVTM and CDR2 ANQGSEA. V lost 6 bases, J lost 4 bases, and 13 bases lay in between. The CDR3 reads CSVTRGGYEQYF. CDR3 coding DNA: TGCAGCGTGACTAGGGGGGGGTACGAGCAGTACTTC.

This sequence joins TRBV7-9 and TRBJ2-7; TRBD1 aligns across 7 bases. J lost 6 bases, V lost 5 bases, and 4 bases had no gene match. The CDR3 runs 12 residues. CDR1 and CDR2 from the germline V gene are SEHNR and FQNEAQ (reference sequence). CDR3 sequence (DNA): TGTGCCAGCAGCCGCACAGGGGCCGAGCAGTACTTC. This encodes CASSRTGAEQYF.

In this sample, this clonotype turned up once. The chain combines TRBV18 with TRBJ2-4, with a tentative D call TRBD1 (6 bases). CDR1 and CDR2 from the germline V gene are KGHSH and LQKENI. Trimming cost V 2 bases and J 4 bases, with 9 bases left between them. The CDR3 loop spans 14 amino acids. The CDR3 sequence: CASSPRQGKNIQYF. Written as DNA, the CDR3 is TGTGCCAGCTCACCAAGGCAGGGGAAAAACATTCAGTACTTC.

The chain links TRBV24-1 to TRBJ2-5; 9 nucleotides agree with TRBD2. The junction had 3 bases not matched to a gene; V was cut back by 5 bases and J by 3 bases. Germline CDR1 is KGHDR and CDR2 is SFDVKD. CDR3 length: 14 residues. Here the CDR3 DNA reads TGTGCCACCAGTGGGTTAGCGGGAGAAGAGACCCAGTACTTC. This translates into CATSGLAGEETQYF.

In DNA, the CDR3 is TGCGCCAGCAGCGCTCAAGGTCCCTTAGCCAAAAACATTCAGTACTTC. Protein: CASSAQGPLAKNIQYF. The rearrangement links TRBV5-1 to TRBJ2-4; no definite D call. The CDR3 spans 16 residues. Germline CDR1 SGHRS, CDR2 YFSETQ. V lost 4 bases to trimming and J lost 0 bases, with 14 bases between them.

The rearrangement uses TRBV5-1 and TRBJ2-7; 13 positions agree with TRBD2. J gave up 7 bases and V 4 bases, and 8 bases lay outside the gene matches. The germline V gene has CDR1 SGHRS and CDR2 YFSETQ. CDR3 length: 15 amino acids. This CDR3 reads CASSLRTSGSKEQYF. In nucleotides, the CDR3 is TGCGCCAGCAGCCTAAGGACTAGCGGGAGTAAGGAGCAGTACTTC. The full variable domain, completed using reference TRBV5-1 and TRBJ2-7, is KAGVTQTPRYLIKTRGQQVTLSCSPISGHRSVSWYQQTPGQGLQFLFEYFSETQRNKGNFPGRFSGRQFSNSRSEMNVSTLELGDSALYLCASSLRTSGSKEQYFGPGTRLTVT.

This rearrangement joins TRBV12-3 or TRBV12-4 to TRBJ2-1; D could derive from TRBD1 or TRBD2 (6 bases each). The CDR3 sequence is 16 residues long. V gave up 1 base and J gave up 1 base, with 11 bases separating them. This CDR3 is CASSLGGARSYNEQFF. The CDR3 region has the DNA TGTGCCAGCAGTTTAGGGGGGGCGCGATCCTACAATGAGCAGTTCTTC.